Sequencing of this TCR beta chain was carried out in a study of cytomegalovirus exposure and HLA in healthy donors. Regarding the study as a whole: It was reported that the classifier diagnosed cytomegalovirus status with high specificity and sensitivity in both the original and validation cohorts. A later analysis associated some 16,000 TCR beta sequences with HLA alleles at a 0.05 false discovery rate. As a later analysis revealed, the rate of TCR association differed by HLA locus, with DRB1 most and HLA-C fewest. Rare TCR sequences predominated, though certain public TCRs were found in many donors.

The PCR made use of 60 Vbeta and 13 Jbeta primers. Some clones are missing from TCRdb's copy, which holds only in-frame ones; the method was immunoSEQ multiplex PCR. The sample contains under 150,000 clones, roughly 74% of which appear only once. The germline V gene encodes CDR1 MNHEY and CDR2 SMNVEV (reference sequence). The CDR3 runs 15 residues. Between the trimmed V and J ends, which lost 6 bases and 2 bases, there was a span of 11 bases. This clone was counted between two and nine times. Its antigen is undetermined. Sequenced sample: PBMCs. The gene calls are TRBV27 and TRBJ2-6, with D hard to call. This TCR came from a woman between 35 and 50 years old in good health and CMV-seropositive. As DNA, the CDR3 is TGTGCCAGCAGCCCGAACTTCCCTGGGGCCAACGTCCTGACTTTC. Translating gives CASSPNFPGANVLTF.